This T cell receptor beta chain was identified in a study of blood T cell repertoires in COVID-19. Only in-frame clones appear in the TCRdb table, and some are missing; sequencing was by immunoSEQ multiplex PCR. Among about 280,000 clones listed, around 86% were seen once. This TCR came from a woman aged 25 to 45 who had recovered from COVID-19. Sequenced material: peripheral blood.

CDR3 residues: CASSSYRGTYEQYF. CDR3 nucleotides: TGTGCCAGCAGCAGTTACAGGGGAACCTACGAGCAGTACTTC. The chain couples TRBV6-2 or TRBV6-3 to TRBJ2-7, with TRBD1 identical over 7 bases. The J segment lost 2 bases and the V segment lost 6 bases, leaving 7 bases of the junction unmatched. Germline V gene sequence: CDR1 MNHEY, CDR2 SVGEGT. The CDR3 loop spans 14 amino acids.